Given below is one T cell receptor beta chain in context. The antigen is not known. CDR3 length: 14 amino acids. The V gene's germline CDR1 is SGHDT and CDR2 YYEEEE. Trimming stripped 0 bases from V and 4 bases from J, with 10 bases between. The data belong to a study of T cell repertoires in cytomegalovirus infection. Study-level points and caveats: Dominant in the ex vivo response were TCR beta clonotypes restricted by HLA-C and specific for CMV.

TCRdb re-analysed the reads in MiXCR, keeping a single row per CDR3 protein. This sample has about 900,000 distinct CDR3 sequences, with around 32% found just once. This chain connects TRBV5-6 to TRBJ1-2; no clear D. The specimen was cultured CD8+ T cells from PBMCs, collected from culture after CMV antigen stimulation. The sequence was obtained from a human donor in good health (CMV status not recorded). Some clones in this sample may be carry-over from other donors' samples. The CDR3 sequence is CASSLGAQLYGYTF. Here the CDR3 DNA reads TGTGCCAGCAGCTTGGGGGCCCAGCTCTATGGCTACACCTTC.